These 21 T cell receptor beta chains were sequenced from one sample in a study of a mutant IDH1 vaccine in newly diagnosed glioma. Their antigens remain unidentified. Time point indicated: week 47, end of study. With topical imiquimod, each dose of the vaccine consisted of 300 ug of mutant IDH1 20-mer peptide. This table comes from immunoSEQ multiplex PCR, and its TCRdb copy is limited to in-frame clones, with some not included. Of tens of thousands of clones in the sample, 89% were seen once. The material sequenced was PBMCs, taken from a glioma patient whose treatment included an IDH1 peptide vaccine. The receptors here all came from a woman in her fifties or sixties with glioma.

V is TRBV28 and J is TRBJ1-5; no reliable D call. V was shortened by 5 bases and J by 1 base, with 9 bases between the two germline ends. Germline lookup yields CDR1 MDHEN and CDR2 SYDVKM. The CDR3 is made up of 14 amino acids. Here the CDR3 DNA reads TGTGCCAGCAGTCCGACCGGGAGCAATCAGCCCCAGCATTTT. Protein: CASSPTGSNQPQHF.

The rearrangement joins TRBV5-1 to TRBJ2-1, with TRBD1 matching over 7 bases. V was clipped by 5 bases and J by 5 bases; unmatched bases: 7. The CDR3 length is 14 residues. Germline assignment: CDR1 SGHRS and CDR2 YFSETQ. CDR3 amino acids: CASRQQGFDNEQFF. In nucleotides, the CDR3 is TGCGCCAGCAGGCAACAGGGGTTCGACAATGAGCAGTTCTTC.

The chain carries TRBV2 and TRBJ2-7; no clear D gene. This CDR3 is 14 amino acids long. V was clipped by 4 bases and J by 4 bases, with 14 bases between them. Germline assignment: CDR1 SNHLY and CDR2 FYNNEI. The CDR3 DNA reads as TGTGCCAGCAGTGCGGACCCCCCTGGGTACGAGCAGTACTTC. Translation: CASSADPPGYEQYF.

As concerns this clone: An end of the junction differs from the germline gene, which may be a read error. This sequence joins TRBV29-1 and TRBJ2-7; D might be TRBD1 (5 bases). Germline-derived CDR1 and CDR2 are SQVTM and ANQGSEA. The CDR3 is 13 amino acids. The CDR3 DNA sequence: TGCAGCGCTGAAGGTGACAGTGCCTACGAGCAGTACTTC. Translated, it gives CSAEGDSAYEQYF.

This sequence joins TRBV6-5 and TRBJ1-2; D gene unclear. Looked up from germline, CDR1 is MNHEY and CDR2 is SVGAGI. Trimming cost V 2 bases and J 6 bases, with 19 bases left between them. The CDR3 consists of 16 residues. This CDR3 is CASSYLPPPMSDGYTF. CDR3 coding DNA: TGTGCCAGCAGTTACCTTCCCCCCCCCATGTCGGATGGCTACACCTTC.

The DNA of the CDR3 is TGTGCCAGTAGTCCGACAACGCAAGAGACCCAGTACTTC. Translation gives CASSPTTQETQYF. The rearrangement uses TRBV19 and TRBJ2-5, with D unresolved. The germline V gene has CDR1 LNHDA and CDR2 SQIVND (reference sequence). CDR3 length: 13 amino acids. Trimming shortened V by 5 bases and J by 2 bases, and 9 bases separated the two germline ends.

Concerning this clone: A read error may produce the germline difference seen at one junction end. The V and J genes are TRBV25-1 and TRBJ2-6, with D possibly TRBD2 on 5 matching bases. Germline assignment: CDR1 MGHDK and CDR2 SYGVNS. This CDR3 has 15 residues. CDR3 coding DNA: TGTGTCAGCAGCAGGCCGGGGTCTGGGGCCAACGTCCTGACTTTC. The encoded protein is CVSSRPGSGANVLTF. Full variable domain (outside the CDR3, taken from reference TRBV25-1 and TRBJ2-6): EADIYQTPRYLVIGTGKKITLECSQTMGHDKMYWYQQDPGMELHLIHYSYGVNSTEKGDLSSESTVSRIRTEHFPLTLESARPSHTSQYLCVSSRPGSGANVLTFGAGSRLTVL.

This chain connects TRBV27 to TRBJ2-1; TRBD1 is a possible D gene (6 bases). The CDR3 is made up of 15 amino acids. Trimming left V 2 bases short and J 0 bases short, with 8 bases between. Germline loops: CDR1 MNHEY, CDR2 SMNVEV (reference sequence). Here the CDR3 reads CASSLDRRSYNEQFF. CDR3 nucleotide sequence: TGTGCCAGCAGTTTAGACAGGCGCTCCTACAATGAGCAGTTCTTC.

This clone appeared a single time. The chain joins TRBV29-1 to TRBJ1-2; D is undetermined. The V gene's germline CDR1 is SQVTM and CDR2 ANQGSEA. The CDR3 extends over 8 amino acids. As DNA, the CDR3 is TGCACCTCAGACGGCTACACCTTC. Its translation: CTSDGYTF.

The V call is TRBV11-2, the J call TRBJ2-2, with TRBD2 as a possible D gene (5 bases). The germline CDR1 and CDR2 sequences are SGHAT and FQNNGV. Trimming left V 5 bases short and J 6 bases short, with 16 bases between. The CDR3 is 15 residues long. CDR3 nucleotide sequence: TGTGCCAGCAGCCAGCTGAGGGAGAAAGCCGGGGAGCTGTTTTTT. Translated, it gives CASSQLREKAGELFF.

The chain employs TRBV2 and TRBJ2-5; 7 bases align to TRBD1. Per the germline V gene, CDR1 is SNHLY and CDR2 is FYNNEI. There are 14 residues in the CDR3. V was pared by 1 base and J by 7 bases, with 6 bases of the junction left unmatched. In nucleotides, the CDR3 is TGTGCCAGCAGTGAAGACAGGGGCCTGCGGACCCAGTACTTC. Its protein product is CASSEDRGLRTQYF.

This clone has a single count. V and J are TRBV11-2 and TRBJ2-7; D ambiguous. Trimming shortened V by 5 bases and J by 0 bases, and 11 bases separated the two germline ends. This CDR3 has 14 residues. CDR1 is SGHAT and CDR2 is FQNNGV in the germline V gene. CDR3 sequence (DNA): TGTGCCAGCAGCGTTGCTTTCAGCTCCTACGAGCAGTACTTC. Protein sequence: CASSVAFSSYEQYF.

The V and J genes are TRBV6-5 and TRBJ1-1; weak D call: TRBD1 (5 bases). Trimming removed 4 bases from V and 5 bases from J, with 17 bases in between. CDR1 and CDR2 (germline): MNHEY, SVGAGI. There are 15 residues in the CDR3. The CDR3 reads CASSSPAGSGTEAFF. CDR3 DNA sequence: TGTGCCAGCAGTTCCCCGGCAGGGTCGGGGACTGAAGCTTTCTTT.

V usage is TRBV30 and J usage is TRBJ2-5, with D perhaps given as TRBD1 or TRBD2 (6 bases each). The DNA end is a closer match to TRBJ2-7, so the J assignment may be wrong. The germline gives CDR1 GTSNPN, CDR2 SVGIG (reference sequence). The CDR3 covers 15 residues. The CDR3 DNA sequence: TGTGCCTGGGGGGGGCGGCTAGCTGGCAAATACGAGCAGTACTTC. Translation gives CAWGGRLAGKYEQYF.

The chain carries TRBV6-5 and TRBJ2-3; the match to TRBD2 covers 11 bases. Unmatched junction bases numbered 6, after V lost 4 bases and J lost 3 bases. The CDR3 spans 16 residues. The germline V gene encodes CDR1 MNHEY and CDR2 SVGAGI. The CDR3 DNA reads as TGTGCCAGCAGTTCATTAGCGGGAGGGGGAACAGATACGCAGTATTTT. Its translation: CASSSLAGGGTDTQYF.

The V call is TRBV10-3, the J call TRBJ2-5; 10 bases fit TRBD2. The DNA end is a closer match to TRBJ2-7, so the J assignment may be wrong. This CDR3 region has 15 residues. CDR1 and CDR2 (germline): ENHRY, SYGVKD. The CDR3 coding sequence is TGTGCCATCAGTGATTTAGCTAGCGGGAGTTACGAGCAGTACTTC. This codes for CAISDLASGSYEQYF.

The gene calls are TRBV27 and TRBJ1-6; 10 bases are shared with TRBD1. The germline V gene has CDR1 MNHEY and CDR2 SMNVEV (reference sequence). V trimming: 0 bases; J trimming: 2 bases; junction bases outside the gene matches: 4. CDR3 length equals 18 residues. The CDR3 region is CASSLSTGGAAYNSPLHF. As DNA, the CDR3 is TGTGCCAGCAGTTTATCGACAGGGGGCGCGGCCTATAATTCACCCCTCCACTTT.

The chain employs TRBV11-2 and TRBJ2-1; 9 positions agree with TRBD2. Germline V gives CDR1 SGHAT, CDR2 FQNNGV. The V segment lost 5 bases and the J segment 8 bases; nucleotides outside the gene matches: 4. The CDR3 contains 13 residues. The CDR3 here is CASSTGLAYEQFF. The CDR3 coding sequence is TGTGCCAGCAGCACGGGACTAGCCTATGAGCAGTTCTTC.

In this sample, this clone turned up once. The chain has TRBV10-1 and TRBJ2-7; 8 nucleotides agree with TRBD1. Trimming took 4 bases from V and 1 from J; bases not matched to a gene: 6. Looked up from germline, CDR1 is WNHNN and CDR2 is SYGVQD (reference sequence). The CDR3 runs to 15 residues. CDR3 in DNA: TGCGCCAGCAGTGGACAGGGGATTAGATCCTACGAGCAGTACTTC. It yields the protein CASSGQGIRSYEQYF.

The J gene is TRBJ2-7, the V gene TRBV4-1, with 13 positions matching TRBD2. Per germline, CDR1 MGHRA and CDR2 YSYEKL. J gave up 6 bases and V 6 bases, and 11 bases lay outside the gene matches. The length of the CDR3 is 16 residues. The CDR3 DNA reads TGCGCCAGCAGATCCACTAGCGGGAGGGAAAGGAGCGAGCAGTACTTC. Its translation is CASRSTSGRERSEQYF.

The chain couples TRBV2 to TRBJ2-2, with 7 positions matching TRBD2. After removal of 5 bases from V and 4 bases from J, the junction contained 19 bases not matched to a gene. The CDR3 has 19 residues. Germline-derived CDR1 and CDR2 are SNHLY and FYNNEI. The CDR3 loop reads CASSLLAPGRSRGTGELFF. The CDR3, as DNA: TGTGCCAGCAGTCTGCTGGCCCCCGGGAGGAGCCGCGGCACCGGGGAGCTGTTTTTT.